Given below is one TCR beta chain in context. The germline V and J ends were trimmed by 3 bases and 3 bases, with 5 bases remaining between them. The CDR3 has 13 residues. Germline CDR1 is SEHNR and CDR2 is FQNEAQ (reference sequence). These data belong to a study of monozygotic twins with cystic fibrosis. Sequenced by immunoSEQ multiplex PCR; TCRdb stores in-frame clones only, minus some. Of 30,000 to 35,000 clones in the sample, around 96% were seen once. This clonotype originated in a girl aged 2 to 10 with cystic fibrosis. The chain couples TRBV7-9 to TRBJ2-2; D gene unclear. The sample consisted of blood. CDR3 DNA sequence: TGTGCCAGCAGCTTTGGAGACACCGGGGAGCTGTTTTTT. It is translated as CASSFGDTGELFF. The full variable domain, with the rest looked up from reference TRBV7-9 and TRBJ2-2, is DTGVSQNPRHKITKRGQNVTFRCDPISEHNRLYWYRQTLGQGPEFLTYFQNEAQLEKSRLLSDRFSAERPKGSFSTLEIQRTEQGDSAMYLCASSFGDTGELFFGEGSRLTVL.